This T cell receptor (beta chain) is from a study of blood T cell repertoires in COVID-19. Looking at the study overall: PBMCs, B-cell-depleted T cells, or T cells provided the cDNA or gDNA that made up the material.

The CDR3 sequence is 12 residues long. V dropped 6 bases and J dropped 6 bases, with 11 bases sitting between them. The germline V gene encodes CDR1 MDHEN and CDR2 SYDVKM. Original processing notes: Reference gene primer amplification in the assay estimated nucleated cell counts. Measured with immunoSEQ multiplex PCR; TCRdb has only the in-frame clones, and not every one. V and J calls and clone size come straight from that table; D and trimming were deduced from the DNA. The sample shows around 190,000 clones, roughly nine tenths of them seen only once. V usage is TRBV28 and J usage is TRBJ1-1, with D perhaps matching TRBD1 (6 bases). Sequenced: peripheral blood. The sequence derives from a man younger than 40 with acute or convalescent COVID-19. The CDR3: CASSYRVAEAFF. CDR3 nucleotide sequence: TGTGCCAGCAGCTACAGGGTAGCTGAAGCTTTCTTT.